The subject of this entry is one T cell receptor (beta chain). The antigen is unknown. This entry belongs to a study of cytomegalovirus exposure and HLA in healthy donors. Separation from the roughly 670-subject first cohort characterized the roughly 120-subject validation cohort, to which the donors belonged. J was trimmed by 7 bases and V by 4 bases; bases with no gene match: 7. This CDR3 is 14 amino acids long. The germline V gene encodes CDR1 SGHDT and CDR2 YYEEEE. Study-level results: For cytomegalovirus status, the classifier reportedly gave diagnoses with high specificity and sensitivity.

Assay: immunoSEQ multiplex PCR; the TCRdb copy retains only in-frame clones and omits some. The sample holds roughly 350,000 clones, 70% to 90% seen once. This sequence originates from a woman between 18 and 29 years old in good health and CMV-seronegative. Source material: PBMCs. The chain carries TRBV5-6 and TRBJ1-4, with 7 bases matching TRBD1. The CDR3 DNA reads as TGTGCCAGCAGCCCAGGGCAGGGGGGTGAAAAACTGTTTTTT. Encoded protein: CASSPGQGGEKLFF.